This T cell receptor beta chain comes out of a study of naive and memory T cell subsets. Overall study results and limits: In naive cells, over 95% of TCR sequences were seen only once.

Worth noting for this clonotype: Its specificity is unknown.

An equimolar mix of two oligonucleotides served as the beta constant-region primer for TRBC1 and TRBC2. Ligated cDNA was amplified by four rounds of PCR with nested alpha and beta constant-region primers and SP2. TCRdb reanalysed the UMI-ligation and nested PCR reads using MiXCR and keeps one entry per CDR3 protein. The sample records about 150,000 distinct CDR3 sequences, about 15% being singletons. Material: naive CD4+ T cells from blood. The receptor's source is a human donor in good health.

The CDR3 DNA sequence: TGTGCCAGCAGTTACGGGGCCCCCAATCAGCCCCAGCATTTT. The encoded protein is CASSYGAPNQPQHF. The chain has TRBV6-6 and TRBJ1-5, with D tentatively TRBD1 (5 bases). Germline V gene sequence: CDR1 MNHNY, CDR2 SVGAGI (reference sequence). The V end lost 2 bases, the J end lost 3 bases, and 8 bases lay between the germline ends. The CDR3 is made up of 14 amino acids.